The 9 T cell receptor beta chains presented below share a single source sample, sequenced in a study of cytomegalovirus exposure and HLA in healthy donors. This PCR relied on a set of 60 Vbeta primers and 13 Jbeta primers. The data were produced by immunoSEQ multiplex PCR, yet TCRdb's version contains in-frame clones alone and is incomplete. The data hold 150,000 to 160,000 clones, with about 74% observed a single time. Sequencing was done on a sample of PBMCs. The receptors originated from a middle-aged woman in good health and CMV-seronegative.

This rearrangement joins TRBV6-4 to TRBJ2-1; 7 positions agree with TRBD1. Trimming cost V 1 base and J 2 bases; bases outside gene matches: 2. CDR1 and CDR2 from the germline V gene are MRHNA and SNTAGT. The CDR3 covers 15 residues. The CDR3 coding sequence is TGTGCCAGCAGTGACTGGGGGACAGCCTACAATGAGCAGTTCTTC. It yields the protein CASSDWGTAYNEQFF.

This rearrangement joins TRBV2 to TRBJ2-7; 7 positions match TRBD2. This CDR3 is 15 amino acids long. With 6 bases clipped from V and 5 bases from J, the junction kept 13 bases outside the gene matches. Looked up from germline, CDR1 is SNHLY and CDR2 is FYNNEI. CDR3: CASSGIPSGTHEQYF. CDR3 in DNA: TGTGCCAGCAGCGGTATTCCAAGCGGGACCCACGAGCAGTACTTC.

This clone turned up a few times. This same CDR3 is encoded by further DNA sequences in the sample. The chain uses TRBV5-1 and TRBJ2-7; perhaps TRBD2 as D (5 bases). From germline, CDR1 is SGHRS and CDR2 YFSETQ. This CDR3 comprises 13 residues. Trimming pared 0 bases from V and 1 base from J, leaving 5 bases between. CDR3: CASSLAGSYEQYF. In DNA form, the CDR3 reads TGCGCCAGCAGCTTGGCGGGGTCCTACGAGCAGTACTTC.

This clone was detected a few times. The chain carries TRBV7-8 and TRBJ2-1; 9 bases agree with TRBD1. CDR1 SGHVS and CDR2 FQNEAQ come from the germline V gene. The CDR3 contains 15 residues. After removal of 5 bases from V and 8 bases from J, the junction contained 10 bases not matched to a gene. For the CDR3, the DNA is TGTGCCAGCAGCCTACGGGGACAGGGTGTCGATGAGCAGTTCTTC. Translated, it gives CASSLRGQGVDEQFF.

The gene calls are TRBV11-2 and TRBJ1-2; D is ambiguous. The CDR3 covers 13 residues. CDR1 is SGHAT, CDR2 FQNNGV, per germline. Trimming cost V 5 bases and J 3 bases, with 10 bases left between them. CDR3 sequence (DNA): TGTGCCAGCAGCCCTGGGGAGGACTATGGCTACACCTTC. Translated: CASSPGEDYGYTF.

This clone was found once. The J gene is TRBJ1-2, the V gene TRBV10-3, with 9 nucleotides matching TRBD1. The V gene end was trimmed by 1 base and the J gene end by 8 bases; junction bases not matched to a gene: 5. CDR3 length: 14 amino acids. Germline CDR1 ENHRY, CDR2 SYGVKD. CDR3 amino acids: CAISEFLTGGGYTF. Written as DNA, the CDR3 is TGTGCCATCAGTGAGTTCCTGACAGGGGGAGGCTACACCTTC.

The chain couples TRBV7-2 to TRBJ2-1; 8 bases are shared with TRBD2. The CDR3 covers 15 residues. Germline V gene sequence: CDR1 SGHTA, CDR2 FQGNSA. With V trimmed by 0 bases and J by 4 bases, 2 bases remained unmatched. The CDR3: CASSLAAGEYNEQFF. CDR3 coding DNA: TGTGCCAGCAGCTTAGCAGCGGGGGAATACAATGAGCAGTTCTTC.

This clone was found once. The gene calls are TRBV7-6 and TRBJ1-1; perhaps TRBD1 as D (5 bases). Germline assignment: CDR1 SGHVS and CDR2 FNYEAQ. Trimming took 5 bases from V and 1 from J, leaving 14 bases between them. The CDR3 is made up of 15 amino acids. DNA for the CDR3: TGTGCCAGCAGCCAGACGGGCAGGGAGAACACTGAAGCTTTCTTT. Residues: CASSQTGRENTEAFF.

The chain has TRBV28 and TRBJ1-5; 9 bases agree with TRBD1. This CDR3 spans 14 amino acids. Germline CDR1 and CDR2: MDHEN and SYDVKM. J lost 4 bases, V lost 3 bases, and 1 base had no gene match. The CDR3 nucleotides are TGTGCCAGCAGTTTTGGGACAGGGAATCAGCCCCAGCATTTT. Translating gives CASSFGTGNQPQHF.